This TCR beta chain is drawn from a study of blood T cell repertoires in COVID-19. Authors' data handling: Amplified reference gene primers provided the basis for estimating nucleated cell counts. TCRdb keeps only in-frame clones here, not all; method: immunoSEQ multiplex PCR. From that table come the V and J calls and clone size; the DNA was used to work out D and trimming. The repertoire holds about 300,000 clones, with around 83% as singletons. This CDR3 region has 15 residues. The ends lost 5 bases at V and 5 bases at J; junction bases unmatched: 9. The germline V gene encodes CDR1 SGHDN and CDR2 FVKESK.

This receptor was obtained from a woman aged 50 to 65 with acute or convalescent COVID-19. The sequenced sample consisted of peripheral blood. The rearrangement uses TRBV14 and TRBJ1-2, with 9 bases fitting TRBD1. The DNA for the CDR3 is TGTGCCAGCAGCTTCCGACAGGGGGGAGAGTATGGCTACACCTTC. This encodes CASSFRQGGEYGYTF.